This entry lists 17 T cell receptor beta chains sequenced from one sample in a study of cytomegalovirus exposure and HLA in healthy donors. The study ran its PCR with 60 Vbeta and 13 Jbeta primers. Assay: immunoSEQ multiplex PCR; the TCRdb copy retains only in-frame clones and omits some. This table holds about 140,000 clones, around 82% found once. The sample was PBMCs. The source of these receptors is a man aged 50 to 60 in good health and CMV-seronegative.

V usage is TRBV6-5 and J usage is TRBJ1-2; 7 bases are a match to TRBD1. Per germline, CDR1 MNHEY and CDR2 SVGAGI. The length of the CDR3 is 14 residues. Losses at the gene ends were 4 bases for V and 3 bases for J; bases not matched to a gene: 5. CDR3 protein: CASSLSDRDYGYTF. CDR3 nucleotides: TGTGCCAGCAGTTTATCCGACAGGGACTATGGCTACACCTTC.

This chain links TRBV28 with TRBJ2-4; D remains ambiguous. Germline V CDR1 and CDR2: MDHEN, SYDVKM. The CDR3 length is 15 residues. V was clipped by 2 bases and J by 0 bases, with 8 bases between them. The CDR3, as DNA: TGTGCCAGCAGTTTACGCAGATTAGCCAAAAACATTCAGTACTTC. It encodes CASSLRRLAKNIQYF.

This chain links TRBV11-2 with TRBJ2-5; the D gene is possibly TRBD2 (5 bases). The CDR3 has 15 residues. Deletions cut 4 bases from V and 6 bases from J, with 18 bases between. Germline V gene sequence: CDR1 SGHAT, CDR2 FQNNGV. The chain's CDR3 is CASSSPTGSPKTQYF. In DNA form, the CDR3 reads TGTGCCAGCAGCTCACCAACGGGGTCGCCAAAGACCCAGTACTTC.

This chain connects TRBV7-9 to TRBJ1-5; D might be TRBD1 (6 bases). The germline V gene encodes CDR1 SEHNR and CDR2 FQNEAQ (reference sequence). The CDR3 contains 16 residues. V lost 1 base, J lost 1 base, and 11 bases lay in between. CDR3 sequence reads: CASSLGRGGSNQPQHF. The CDR3 coding sequence is TGTGCCAGCAGCTTAGGCAGGGGCGGGAGCAATCAGCCCCAGCATTTT. Filled out from reference TRBV7-9 and TRBJ1-5, the complete variable domain reads DTGVSQNPRHKITKRGQNVTFRCDPISEHNRLYWYRQTLGQGPEFLTYFQNEAQLEKSRLLSDRFSAERPKGSFSTLEIQRTEQGDSAMYLCASSLGRGGSNQPQHFGDGTRLSIL.

V is TRBV13 and J is TRBJ2-3; 7 bases line up with TRBD2. The ends lost 4 bases at V and 0 bases at J; junction bases unmatched: 4. This CDR3 is 15 amino acids long. Germline-derived CDR1 and CDR2 are PRHDT and FYEKMQ (reference sequence). The CDR3 DNA reads as TGTGCCAGCAGCTCCAGCGGGACGAGCACAGATACGCAGTATTTT. It encodes CASSSSGTSTDTQYF.

The table lists this clone with a few counts. This CDR3 reads CAKTGDLSTDTQYF. The CDR3 DNA follows: TGTGCCAAGACAGGGGATCTTAGCACAGATACGCAGTATTTT. The genes are TRBV2 and TRBJ2-3; TRBD1 agrees at 8 bases. V lost 10 bases and J lost 0; bases outside the gene matches: 6. The CDR3 extends over 14 amino acids. The germline gives CDR1 SNHLY, CDR2 FYNNEI.

The chain couples TRBV19 to TRBJ2-7; 9 positions agree with TRBD2. With 6 bases clipped from V and 5 bases from J, the junction kept 5 bases outside the gene matches. This CDR3 region has 13 residues. CDR1 is LNHDA, CDR2 SQIVND, per germline (reference sequence). In DNA form, the CDR3 reads TGTGCCAGTAGAACCGGGACTAGCAACGAGCAGTACTTC. Translated, it gives CASRTGTSNEQYF.

The rearrangement joins TRBV25-1 to TRBJ1-2; D unclear. The V end was cut by 4 bases, the J end by 2 bases, with 8 bases between. Germline V gene data show CDR1 as MGHDK and CDR2 as SYGVNS. This CDR3 is 13 amino acids long. This CDR3 is CASSVTVNYGYTF. CDR3 bases: TGTGCCAGCAGTGTAACGGTGAACTATGGCTACACCTTC.

DNA of the CDR3: TGTGCCTGGGGACTGGACAGGGCGACCGGGGAGCTGTTTTTT. This gives the protein CAWGLDRATGELFF. The chain uses TRBV30 and TRBJ2-2, with 8 bases that match TRBD1. There are 14 residues in the CDR3. Germline CDR1 is GTSNPN and CDR2 is SVGIG (reference sequence). V was clipped by 5 bases and J by 5 bases; unmatched bases: 7.

The V call is TRBV13, the J call TRBJ2-3; D is perhaps TRBD1 (6 bases). Trimming cost V 3 bases and J 0 bases, with 10 bases left between them. CDR1 and CDR2 from the germline V gene are PRHDT and FYEKMQ (reference sequence). This CDR3 contains 15 residues. The CDR3 region has the DNA TGTGCCAGCAGCTTGAGGGGGTATAGCACAGATACGCAGTATTTT. It yields the protein CASSLRGYSTDTQYF. Supplemented by reference TRBV13 and TRBJ2-3, the full variable domain reads AAGVIQSPRHLIKEKRETATLKCYPIPRHDTVYWYQQGPGQDPQFLISFYEKMQSDKGSIPDRFSAQQFSDYHSELNMSSLELGDSALYFCASSLRGYSTDTQYFGPGTRLTVL.

V and J are TRBV5-4 and TRBJ2-5; tentatively, D is TRBD1 (6 bases). The V end was cut by 4 bases, the J end by 5 bases, with 18 bases between. The CDR3 sequence is 15 residues long. Germline values: CDR1 SGHNT, CDR2 YYREEE (reference sequence). The CDR3 DNA sequence: TGTGCCAGCAGCCTCGGCCAGGGGCAGGGGGAGACCCAGTACTTC. Translated: CASSLGQGQGETQYF.

CDR3 sequence: CATTLRRGQDNEKLFF. The CDR3 region has the DNA TGTGCCACTACCCTTAGGAGGGGGCAGGATAATGAAAAACTGTTTTTT. The chain recombines TRBV7-8 with TRBJ1-4; 7 bases line up with TRBD1. The germline V gene encodes CDR1 SGHVS and CDR2 FQNEAQ. Trimming took 10 bases from V and 4 from J; bases not matched to a gene: 15. This CDR3 is 16 amino acids long.

The chain recombines TRBV27 with TRBJ1-5; 12 bases are shared with TRBD1. J gave up 6 bases and V 2 bases, and 5 bases lay outside the gene matches. The CDR3 spans 16 residues. Germline CDR1 and CDR2: MNHEY and SMNVEV (reference sequence). In DNA form, the CDR3 reads TGTGCCAGCAGTTTACTTGGGACAGGGGGCAGTCAGCCCCAGCATTTT. It yields the protein CASSLLGTGGSQPQHF.

As concerns this clone: One junction end does not reproduce the germline sequence, and a read error may be involved. The chain recombines TRBV27 with TRBJ1-1, with TRBD1 matching over 8 bases. The V gene's germline CDR1 is MNHEY and CDR2 SMNVEV (reference sequence). The CDR3 runs 14 residues. The CDR3 region is CASSLSQGGTEAFF. The DNA for the CDR3 is TGTGCCAGCAGTCTATCACAGGGGGGGACTGAAGCTTTCTTT.

The chain combines TRBV9 with TRBJ2-5; TRBD2 might be the D (6 bases). CDR3 length: 16 amino acids. CDR1 SGDLS and CDR2 YYNGEE come from the germline V gene. With 0 bases removed from V and 2 bases from J, the gap between germline ends came to 14 bases. CDR3 region: CASSVGQGSGQETQYF. CDR3 sequence (DNA): TGTGCCAGCAGCGTAGGGCAAGGTAGCGGTCAAGAGACCCAGTACTTC.

This chain uses TRBV30 with TRBJ1-1; D is unresolved. CDR1 is GTSNPN, CDR2 SVGIG, per germline (reference sequence). V was clipped by 1 base and J by 2 bases, with 8 bases between them. The CDR3 has 13 residues. CDR3 residues: CAWSALRNTEAFF. Written as DNA, the CDR3 is TGTGCCTGGAGTGCCCTTAGAAACACTGAAGCTTTCTTT.

There are a few counts of this clone. V usage is TRBV18 and J usage is TRBJ1-3; the D is unclear. CDR1 and CDR2 (germline): KGHSH, LQKENI. This CDR3 spans 15 amino acids. V dropped 4 bases and J dropped 0 bases, with 10 bases sitting between them. The CDR3 loop reads CASSLGKSSGNTIYF. Written as DNA, the CDR3 is TGTGCCAGCTCACTGGGCAAGAGCTCTGGAAACACCATATATTTT.